One and the same sample provided the 12 T cell receptor beta chains below, sequenced in a study of blood T cell repertoires in COVID-19. Sequencing used immunoSEQ multiplex PCR; TCRdb keeps in-frame clones, though not all of them. The sample consists of 150,000 to 200,000 clones, roughly nine tenths of them appearing once. Sequencing was performed on peripheral blood. These receptor sequences come from a man aged 55 to 70 with active or convalescent COVID-19.

This chain connects TRBV7-9 to TRBJ2-3, with 10 positions matching TRBD2. This CDR3 is 15 amino acids long. CDR1 is SEHNR, CDR2 FQNEAQ, per germline (reference sequence). Losses at the gene ends were 5 bases for V and 3 bases for J; bases not matched to a gene: 5. The CDR3 is CASSRTSGSTDTQYF. DNA for the CDR3: TGTGCCAGCAGCCGGACTAGCGGATCTACAGATACGCAGTATTTT.

V usage is TRBV5-1 and J usage is TRBJ1-2; the D is unclear. Germline V gene data show CDR1 as SGHRS and CDR2 as YFSETQ. Trimming left V 0 bases short and J 3 bases short, with 15 bases between. The CDR3 has 16 residues. This chain's CDR3 is CASSLALWRVDYGYTF. For the CDR3, the DNA is TGCGCCAGCAGCTTGGCCTTGTGGAGGGTTGACTATGGCTACACCTTC.

The chain uses TRBV24-1 and TRBJ2-1, with TRBD2 matching over 14 bases. This CDR3 comprises 16 residues. Trimming took 3 bases from V and 8 from J; bases not matched to a gene: 5. CDR1 is KGHDR, CDR2 SFDVKD, per germline. Here the CDR3 DNA reads TGTGCCACCAGTGATCAGACTAGCGGGAGGGAGGATGAGCAGTTCTTC. It is translated as CATSDQTSGREDEQFF.

The chain uses TRBV7-2 and TRBJ2-7, with D possibly being TRBD2 (5 bases). Per germline, CDR1 SGHTA and CDR2 FQGNSA. The CDR3 totals 14 residues. The V end lost 1 base, the J end lost 9 bases, and 16 bases lay between the germline ends. For the CDR3, the DNA is TGTGCCAGCAGCTTAGAGCTAGCCACCTTAGTGCAGTACTTC. This translates into CASSLELATLVQYF.

The genes are TRBV5-6 and TRBJ1-2; D is unresolved. V was clipped by 0 bases and J by 3 bases, with 15 bases between them. CDR3 size: 16 residues. Germline V gene sequence: CDR1 SGHDT, CDR2 YYEEEE. The CDR3 loop reads CASSLGLNPGYYGYTF. As DNA, the CDR3 is TGTGCCAGCAGCTTGGGGTTAAACCCAGGCTACTATGGCTACACCTTC. The full variable domain, with the rest looked up from reference TRBV5-6 and TRBJ1-2, is DAGVTQSPTHLIKTRGQQVTLRCSPKSGHDTVSWYQQALGQGPQFIFQYYEEEERQRGNFPDRFSGHQFPNYSSELNVNALLLGDSALYLCASSLGLNPGYYGYTFGSGTRLTVV.

This clone came up once. CDR3 sequence reads: CASSDLGLAGVGDTQYF. CDR3 DNA sequence: TGTGCCAGCAGTGACCTTGGACTAGCGGGGGTGGGAGATACGCAGTATTTT. The chain combines TRBV6-1 with TRBJ2-3; the match to TRBD2 covers 13 bases. Germline V gives CDR1 MNHNS, CDR2 SASEGT. J was trimmed by 5 bases and V by 3 bases; bases with no gene match: 8. This CDR3 is built from 17 residues.

V usage is TRBV12-5 and J usage is TRBJ2-1; 7 nucleotides agree with TRBD1. The CDR3 is 16 residues long. The V gene's germline CDR1 is LGHNT and CDR2 FRNRAP. Trimming took 5 bases from V and 1 from J; bases not matched to a gene: 8. The CDR3 region is CASGRLRGLSYNEQFF. As DNA, the CDR3 is TGTGCTAGTGGTCGCCTAAGGGGGCTGTCCTACAATGAGCAGTTCTTC.

The chain is built from TRBV2 and TRBJ1-1; D not resolved. The CDR3 runs to 11 residues. The V gene's germline CDR1 is SNHLY and CDR2 FYNNEI. V was cut by 8 bases and J by 5 bases, with 9 bases left in between. CDR3 sequence reads: CASLLKTEAFF. In nucleotides, the CDR3 is TGTGCCAGCCTGTTAAAAACTGAAGCTTTCTTT.

The chain links TRBV10-1 to TRBJ2-7; TRBD2 matches 13 bases. This CDR3 has 14 residues. Germline CDR1 WNHNN, CDR2 SYGVQD (reference sequence). V shed 5 bases and J 4 bases; nucleotides not matched to a gene: 2. The CDR3: CASSRTSGSYEQYF. The CDR3 nucleotides read TGCGCCAGCAGTCGGACTAGCGGGAGTTACGAGCAGTACTTC.

This rearrangement joins TRBV6-5 to TRBJ2-7, with D uncertain. The germline V and J ends were trimmed by 6 bases and 3 bases, with 15 bases remaining between them. This CDR3 comprises 14 residues. Germline V gene sequence: CDR1 MNHEY, CDR2 SVGAGI. This chain's CDR3 is CASRAQDSLYEQYF. For the CDR3, the DNA is TGTGCCAGCAGGGCCCAGGATTCCCTCTACGAGCAGTACTTC.

This clone was recorded a few times. The chain combines TRBV30 with TRBJ1-5; no clear D gene. The V and J ends lost 2 bases and 3 bases respectively, with 14 bases between them. The V gene's germline CDR1 is GTSNPN and CDR2 SVGIG (reference sequence). This CDR3 has 15 amino acids. The CDR3 protein is CAWSRENGVNQPQHF. The CDR3 coding sequence is TGTGCCTGGAGTCGGGAAAACGGGGTCAATCAGCCCCAGCATTTT.

The CDR3 protein is CASRDSGTEAFF. The CDR3 DNA is TGTGCCAGCCGGGACAGCGGCACTGAAGCTTTCTTT. This chain connects TRBV6-5 to TRBJ1-1; 7 bases map to TRBD1. Trimming at V came to 8 bases and at J to 4 bases, leaving 4 bases not matched to a gene. Germline loops: CDR1 MNHEY, CDR2 SVGAGI. The CDR3 runs 12 residues.